This TCR beta chain was identified in a study of T cell repertoires in cytomegalovirus infection. Study at large: In public TCR beta signatures, there were indications of both CMV infection and matching HLA type.

This clonotype was picked up many times. Each CDR3 protein gets one entry after TCRdb re-called the reads with MiXCR. Of more than 140,000 distinct CDR3 sequences listed, about 6% are singletons. Germline V CDR1 and CDR2: SGHTA, FQGNSA. The CDR3 length is 15 residues. The V gene end was trimmed by 5 bases and the J gene end by 4 bases; junction bases not matched to a gene: 10. Sequencing was carried out using PBMCs. This TCR came from a human donor in good health (CMV status not recorded). Some clones in this sample may be carry-over from other donors' samples. The V gene is TRBV7-2, the J gene TRBJ1-2, with 7 bases fitting TRBD1. The CDR3 DNA follows: TGTGCCAGCAGCCCTCAGACAGGGCGGGCCTATGGCTACACCTTC. It encodes CASSPQTGRAYGYTF.